A selection of T cell receptor beta chains follows, all from one sample in a study of cytomegalovirus exposure and HLA in healthy donors. The method was immunoSEQ multiplex PCR; TCRdb's version includes in-frame clones alone and lacks a portion of them. This table holds about 160,000 clones. The sequencing sample was made of PBMCs. Receptor source: a young man in good health and CMV-seronegative. The CDR3 runs from the conserved cysteine through the conserved F or W. The D gene is left open where the match is weak.

D: TRBD1; J: TRBJ1-1; V: TRBV7-9; DNA: TGTGCCAGCAGCGCCCAACTACAGGGGGCGGTAGCTTTCTTT; CDR3: CASSAQLQGAVAFF
D: TRBD2; J: TRBJ2-7; V: TRBV5-4; DNA: TGTGCCAGCAGCCCTACAGCGGGAGGATCCATCTACGAGCAGTACTTC; CDR3: CASSPTAGGSIYEQYF
D: .; J: TRBJ2-1; V: TRBV6-5; DNA: TGTGCCAGCAGTTACAACCGGGACTCCAGCAATGAGCAGTTCTTC; CDR3: CASSYNRDSSNEQFF
D: TRBD1; J: TRBJ1-5; V: TRBV28; DNA: TGTGCCAGCAGGTTTACAGGGGGCCAGACTCAGCCCCAGCATTTT; CDR3: CASRFTGGQTQPQHF
D: .; J: TRBJ1-1; V: TRBV27; DNA: TGTGCCCGCAGTGACAGAAACACTGAAGCTTTCTTT; CDR3: CARSDRNTEAFF
D: TRBD1; J: TRBJ1-1; V: TRBV6-4; DNA: TGTGCCAGCAGCCTCGAGACAGGGGCCACTGAAGCTTTCTTT; CDR3: CASSLETGATEAFF
D: .; J: TRBJ2-2; V: TRBV27; DNA: TGTGCCAGCATGGTTGGGCTGGTCACCGGGGAGCTGTTTTTT; CDR3: CASMVGLVTGELFF
D: TRBD2; J: TRBJ2-7; V: TRBV27; DNA: TGTGCCAGCAGCCGCTCCGGGACTAGCAACGAGCAGTACTTC; CDR3: CASSRSGTSNEQYF
D: TRBD1; J: TRBJ1-2; V: TRBV27; DNA: TGTGCCAGCAGCCCTGTACAAGGGGGCTGGTATGGCTACACCTTC; CDR3: CASSPVQGGWYGYTF
D: TRBD1; J: TRBJ2-1; V: TRBV9; DNA: TGTGCCAGCAGCGAGCCGGGACAGGGGGGCAATGAGCAGTTCTTC; CDR3: CASSEPGQGGNEQFF
D: TRBD2; J: TRBJ2-3; V: TRBV4-1; DNA: TGCGCCAGCAGTCTAATAGCGGGAGACACAGATACGCAGTATTTT; CDR3: CASSLIAGDTDTQYF
D: .; J: TRBJ2-7; V: TRBV6-5; DNA: TGTGCCAGCAGTCAAACAGGGTTCTACGAGCAGTACTTC; CDR3: CASSQTGFYEQYF
D: TRBD2; J: TRBJ2-6; V: TRBV6-4; DNA: TGTGCCAGCAGCGCTCCTACTAGCGGGGCCTCTGGGGCCAACGTCCTGACTTTC; CDR3: CASSAPTSGASGANVLTF
D: TRBD1; J: TRBJ1-1; V: TRBV5-1; DNA: TGCGCCAGCAGCTTTGGGACAGGGGGTGAAGCTTTCTTT; CDR3: CASSFGTGGEAFF
D: .; J: TRBJ1-4; V: TRBV29-1; DNA: TGCAGCGTTGCAGGGTTAACTAATGAAAAACTGTTTTTT; CDR3: CSVAGLTNEKLFF
D: TRBD2; J: TRBJ2-5; V: TRBV7-2; DNA: TGTGCCAGCAGCGCTAGCGGGCACCAAGAGACCCAGTACTTC; CDR3: CASSASGHQETQYF
D: .; J: TRBJ1-1; V: TRBV30; DNA: TGTGCCTGGAGTTACAGACGGAACACTGAAGCTTTCTTT; CDR3: CAWSYRRNTEAFF
D: .; J: TRBJ1-1; V: TRBV7-2; DNA: TGTGCCAGCGCCAAACAGGTGATGAACACTGAAGCTTTCTTT; CDR3: CASAKQVMNTEAFF
D: .; J: TRBJ1-2; V: TRBV5-5; DNA: TGTGCCAGCAGCTTGGAAGAGGGAAGGTATGGCTACACCTTC; CDR3: CASSLEEGRYGYTF
D: TRBD1; J: TRBJ1-1; V: TRBV7-9; DNA: TGTGCCAGCAGCCCGCGCGACAGGGTGACTGAAGCTTTCTTT; CDR3: CASSPRDRVTEAFF
D: TRBD1; J: TRBJ1-1; V: TRBV7-8; DNA: TGTGCCAGCAGCTTAAACAGGGGGAGCCTTCGGAACACTGAAGCTTTCTTT; CDR3: CASSLNRGSLRNTEAFF
D: .; J: TRBJ2-7; V: TRBV5-1; DNA: TGCGCCAGCAGCTTCCAGGGTTCCTACGAGCAGTACTTC; CDR3: CASSFQGSYEQYF
D: TRBD1; J: TRBJ2-1; V: TRBV5-4; DNA: TGTGCCAGCAGCCCCCGGGACAGGGAAATTTGGTTCTTC; CDR3: CASSPRDREIWFF
D: TRBD1; J: TRBJ2-2; V: TRBV30; DNA: TGTGCCTTCCGACAGGGGGCGAAAACCGGGGAGCTGTTTTTT; CDR3: CAFRQGAKTGELFF
D: TRBD1; J: TRBJ1-3; V: TRBV2; DNA: TGTGCCAGCAGTGACGACAGGGGGCCTGGAAACACCATATATTTT; CDR3: CASSDDRGPGNTIYF
D: .; J: TRBJ1-1; V: TRBV19; DNA: TGTGCCAGTAGTTTCCAGGGTTCGAACACTGAAGCTTTCTTT; CDR3: CASSFQGSNTEAFF
D: TRBD2; J: TRBJ2-1; V: TRBV5-1; DNA: TGCGCCAGCAGCCACGGGACTAGCGGGAGATATGAGCAGTTCTTC; CDR3: CASSHGTSGRYEQFF
D: .; J: TRBJ2-1; V: TRBV7-2; DNA: TGTGCCAGCAGAGATAGCGGATATTCATACAATGAGCAGTTCTTC; CDR3: CASRDSGYSYNEQFF
D: TRBD2; J: TRBJ2-7; V: TRBV4-1; DNA: TGCGCCAGCAGCCAAGATCTGCGGGGAGGGTCCTACGAGCAGTACTTC; CDR3: CASSQDLRGGSYEQYF
D: .; J: TRBJ2-3; V: TRBV5-6; DNA: TGTGCCAGCAGCTTCAGAGATACGCAGTATTTT; CDR3: CASSFRDTQYF
D: TRBD1; J: TRBJ1-4; V: TRBV28; DNA: TGTGCCAGCAGGTTAGGGGGCTCGGGTGAAAAACTGTTTTTT; CDR3: CASRLGGSGEKLFF
D: .; J: TRBJ2-3; V: TRBV4-1; DNA: TGCGCCAGCAGCCGTCCCGTCGGGAACCCCCCAGATACGCAGTATTTT; CDR3: CASSRPVGNPPDTQYF
D: TRBD1; J: TRBJ1-4; V: TRBV7-2; DNA: TGTGCCAGCAGCTCCTGGACAGGAGCTAATGAAAAACTGTTTTTT; CDR3: CASSSWTGANEKLFF
D: TRBD2; J: TRBJ2-7; V: TRBV5-1; DNA: TGCGCCGGCAGCTTGGCCCTAGCGGGAGTCCACGAGCAGTACTTC; CDR3: CAGSLALAGVHEQYF
D: .; J: TRBJ1-2; V: TRBV18; DNA: TGTGCCAGCTCGCCCAGGGGCCTCGACTATGGCTACACCTTC; CDR3: CASSPRGLDYGYTF
D: .; J: TRBJ2-7; V: TRBV18; DNA: TGTGCCAGCTCACCATCGAGACAAATCTACGAGCAGTACTTC; CDR3: CASSPSRQIYEQYF
D: .; J: TRBJ2-5; V: TRBV19; DNA: TGTGCCAGTAGTACCAGGGGCGAGGGGACCCAGTACTTC; CDR3: CASSTRGEGTQYF
D: TRBD1; J: TRBJ1-5; V: TRBV5-5; DNA: TGTGCCAGCAGCCCAGGACAGGGTATCATTCAGCCCCAGCATTTT; CDR3: CASSPGQGIIQPQHF
D: TRBD1; J: TRBJ2-7; V: TRBV5-4; DNA: TGTGCCAGCAGCGGCGACAGGGGGTCTTCCTACGAGCAGTACTTC; CDR3: CASSGDRGSSYEQYF
D: .; J: TRBJ2-7; V: TRBV14; DNA: TGTGCCAGCAACCCAGGCACTCGGGGCGAGCAGTACTTC; CDR3: CASNPGTRGEQYF
D: TRBD1; J: TRBJ2-7; V: TRBV14; DNA: TGTGCCAGCAGCCTGGCAGGGGGCGCAGAACAGTACTTC; CDR3: CASSLAGGAEQYF